This passage covers 4 T cell receptor beta chains from one sample sequenced in a study of blood T cell repertoires in COVID-19. Sequenced by immunoSEQ multiplex PCR; TCRdb stores in-frame clones only, minus some. The sample includes about 87,000 clones, about 87% of them seen just once. Sequenced input: peripheral blood. The receptors derive from a human donor with acute or convalescent COVID-19. The donor label of this sample is uncertain.

The chain couples TRBV6-6 to TRBJ1-1; the D gene is possibly TRBD1 (5 bases). Germline V gene lookup returns CDR1 MNHNY and CDR2 SVGAGI (reference sequence). The length of the CDR3 is 14 residues. Trimming stripped 2 bases from V and 0 bases from J, with 7 bases between. The DNA of the CDR3 is TGTGCCAGCAGTTACAGCAGGGTGAACACTGAAGCTTTCTTT. It specifies CASSYSRVNTEAFF.

The chain couples TRBV25-1 to TRBJ2-7, with 7 bases lining up with TRBD1. CDR1 is MGHDK and CDR2 is SYGVNS in the germline V gene. The CDR3 covers 13 residues. V lost 3 bases, J lost 1 base, and 0 bases stayed unmatched. CDR3 DNA sequence: TGTGCCAGCAGTGACAGGGGGTCCTACGAGCAGTACTTC. As protein: CASSDRGSYEQYF.

This clone came up a few times. The chain recombines TRBV13 with TRBJ1-1, with 7 bases identical to TRBD1. Germline lookup yields CDR1 PRHDT and CDR2 FYEKMQ (reference sequence). This CDR3 spans 14 amino acids. V was clipped by 1 base and J by 7 bases; unmatched bases: 6. CDR3 bases: TGTGCCAGCAGCTTAGAGGGGGCGAGGGTTGAAGCTTTCTTT. Translated: CASSLEGARVEAFF.

The chain links TRBV2 to TRBJ1-6; TRBD1 aligns across 8 bases. The length of the CDR3 is 17 residues. The germline gives CDR1 SNHLY, CDR2 FYNNEI. J lost 7 bases, V lost 3 bases, and 11 bases had no gene match. The DNA of the CDR3 is TGTGCCAGCAGTGAGAAAGGCACAGGGGGTAGGAATTCACCCCTCCACTTT. Translating it yields CASSEKGTGGRNSPLHF.